Reported below is one TCR beta chain. Its antigen is still unknown. The sample's time point: 2015-2016 season, 7 days after influenza vaccination. The CDR3 runs to 14 residues. Trimming took 5 bases from V and 1 from J, leaving 14 bases between them. Germline CDR1 reads GTSNPN; CDR2 reads SVGIG (reference sequence). These data originate in a study of follicular helper T cells after annual influenza vaccination. Sequenced by immunoSEQ multiplex PCR; TCRdb stores in-frame clones only, minus some. The data show some 7,000 clones, with approximately 82% seen just once and 1.2% to 1.5% held by the top ten. Study observations and caveats: Just about 9.5-21% of cells analyzed had recovered productive TCRB sequences.

This clonotype was obtained from an adult who received the influenza vaccine. The chain is built from TRBV30 and TRBJ1-1; the D gene is possibly TRBD1 (6 bases). The input for sequencing was CXCR5- memory CD4+ T cells sorted from blood, taken 7 days after influenza vaccination. The CDR3 nucleotides read TGTGCCTGGGGGGAGGGGGGGACGAACACTGAAGCTTTCTTT. Translated, it gives CAWGEGGTNTEAFF.